The following is a T cell receptor beta chain sequence with its context. This entry is derived from a study of cytomegalovirus exposure and HLA in healthy donors. The CDR3 length is 12 residues. The junction had 0 bases not matched to a gene; V was cut back by 3 bases and J by 6 bases. Per germline, CDR1 MRHNA and CDR2 SNTAGT. PCR was performed using 60 Vbeta and 13 Jbeta primers. Profiled with immunoSEQ multiplex PCR; TCRdb holds only in-frame clones, not every one. The repertoire holds about 100,000 clones, with roughly 79% as singletons. This receptor was taken from a man between 35 and 55 years old in good health and CMV-seronegative. The sequenced sample was PBMCs. The gene calls are TRBV6-4 and TRBJ2-3; 7 bases fit TRBD1. The CDR3 region is CASSEQGDTQYF. CDR3 DNA: TGTGCCAGCAGTGAACAGGGGGATACGCAGTATTTT.